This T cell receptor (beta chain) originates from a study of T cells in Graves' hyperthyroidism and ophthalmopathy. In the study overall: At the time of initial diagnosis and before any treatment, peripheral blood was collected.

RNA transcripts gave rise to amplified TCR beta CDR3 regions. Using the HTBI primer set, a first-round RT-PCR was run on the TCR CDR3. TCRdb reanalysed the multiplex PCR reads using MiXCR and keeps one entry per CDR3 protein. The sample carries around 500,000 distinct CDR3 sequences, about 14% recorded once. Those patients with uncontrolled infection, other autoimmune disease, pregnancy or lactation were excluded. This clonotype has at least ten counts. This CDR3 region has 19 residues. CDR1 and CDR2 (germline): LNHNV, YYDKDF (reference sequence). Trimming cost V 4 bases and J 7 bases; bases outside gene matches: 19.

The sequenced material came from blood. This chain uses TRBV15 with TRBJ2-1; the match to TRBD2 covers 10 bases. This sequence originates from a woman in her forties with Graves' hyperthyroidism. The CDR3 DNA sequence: TGTGCCACCAGCACTACCCAGGGGGCTAGCGGGAGCCATACGAATGAGCAGTTCTTC. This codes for CATSTTQGASGSHTNEQFF.